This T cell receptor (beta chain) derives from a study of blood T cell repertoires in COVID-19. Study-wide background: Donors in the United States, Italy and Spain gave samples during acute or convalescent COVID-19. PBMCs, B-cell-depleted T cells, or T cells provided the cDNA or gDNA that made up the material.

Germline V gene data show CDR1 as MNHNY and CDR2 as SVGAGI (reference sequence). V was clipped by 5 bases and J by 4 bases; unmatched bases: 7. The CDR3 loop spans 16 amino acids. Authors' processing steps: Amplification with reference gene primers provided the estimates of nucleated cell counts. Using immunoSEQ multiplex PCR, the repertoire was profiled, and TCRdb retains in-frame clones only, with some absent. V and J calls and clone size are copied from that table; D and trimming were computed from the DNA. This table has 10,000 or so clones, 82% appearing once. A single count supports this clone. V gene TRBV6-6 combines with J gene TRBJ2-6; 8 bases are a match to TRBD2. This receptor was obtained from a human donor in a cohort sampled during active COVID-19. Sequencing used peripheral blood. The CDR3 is CASSPGTRSGANVLTF. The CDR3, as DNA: TGTGCCAGCAGTCCCGGGACTAGGTCCGGGGCCAACGTCCTGACTTTC.